The next 27 T cell receptor beta chains were all read from a single sample in a study of cytomegalovirus exposure and HLA in healthy donors. TCRdb keeps only in-frame clones here, not all; method: immunoSEQ multiplex PCR. The sample consists of about 79,000 clones, approximately 94% of them appearing once. The sequencing sample was made of PBMCs. The receptors shown here come from a woman under 40 in good health and CMV-seronegative.

J is TRBJ2-7 and V is TRBV5-1; maybe TRBD1 (6 bases). V lost 0 bases, J lost 2 bases, and 9 bases lay in between. This CDR3 region has 14 residues. CDR1 SGHRS and CDR2 YFSETQ come from the germline V gene. The CDR3 reads CASSLGGGPYEQYF. The CDR3 DNA sequence: TGCGCCAGCAGCTTGGGTGGGGGCCCCTACGAGCAGTACTTC.

This clone appeared once. The chain employs TRBV14 and TRBJ1-1; 7 nucleotides agree with TRBD1. Trimming at V came to 3 bases and at J to 4 bases, leaving 8 bases not matched to a gene. The CDR3 contains 15 residues. Per germline, CDR1 SGHDN and CDR2 FVKESK. CDR3 coding DNA: TGTGCCAGCAGCCACCAATTTTCAGGGGGCACTGAAGCTTTCTTT. It encodes CASSHQFSGGTEAFF.

Only one count was recorded for this clone. The chain uses TRBV19 and TRBJ1-5; tentative D call: TRBD1 (5 bases). CDR3 length equals 16 residues. Germline CDR1 LNHDA, CDR2 SQIVND (reference sequence). V was shortened by 3 bases and J by 3 bases, with 15 bases between the two germline ends. The chain's CDR3 is CASSIYGDSSNQPQHF. CDR3 nucleotide sequence: TGTGCCAGTAGTATTTATGGGGACTCTTCCAATCAGCCCCAGCATTTT.

The chain joins TRBV6-1 to TRBJ1-2; D is perhaps TRBD1 (5 bases). The V gene lost 6 bases and the J gene lost 3 bases, with 17 bases spanning the gap. Germline CDR1 is MNHNS and CDR2 is SASEGT. The CDR3 covers 15 residues. The CDR3 sequence is CASSPIKTGDYGYTF. Here the CDR3 DNA reads TGTGCCAGCAGCCCCATTAAAACAGGAGACTATGGCTACACCTTC.

The chain joins TRBV4-3 to TRBJ2-2, with 7 positions matching TRBD1. CDR3 length: 13 residues. Germline lookup yields CDR1 LGHNA and CDR2 YSLEER. V lost 5 bases, J lost 6 bases, and 3 bases stayed unmatched. CDR3 sequence (DNA): TGCGCCAGCAGCAAAGGGACAGCCGGGGAGCTGTTTTTT. This sequence encodes CASSKGTAGELFF.

The CDR3 reads CASSEAQGTGNTIYF. CDR3 sequence (DNA): TGTGCCAGCAGTGAAGCTCAGGGGACTGGAAACACCATATATTTT. The rearrangement joins TRBV2 to TRBJ1-3; TRBD1 might be the D (6 bases). This CDR3 is 15 amino acids long. V lost 0 bases and J 2 bases, leaving 8 bases between the germline ends. Germline V CDR1 and CDR2: SNHLY, FYNNEI. The variable domain in full, with the rest retrieved from reference TRBV2 and TRBJ1-3, is EPEVTQTPSHQVTQMGQEVILRCVPISNHLYFYWYRQILGQKVEFLVSFYNNEISEKSEIFDDQFSVERPDGSNFTLKIRSTKLEDSAMYFCASSEAQGTGNTIYFGEGSWLTVV.

The chain uses TRBV5-5 and TRBJ1-1; a weak D match, TRBD1 (6 bases). There are 11 residues in the CDR3. Trimming removed 4 bases from V and 7 bases from J, with 8 bases in between. Germline V gene data show CDR1 as SGHKS and CDR2 as YYEKEE (reference sequence). CDR3 DNA sequence: TGTGCCAGCAGCCACAGGGATGAAGCTTTCTTT. It yields the protein CASSHRDEAFF.

The chain employs TRBV10-3 and TRBJ1-5; D gene ambiguous. This CDR3 spans 14 amino acids. V was shortened by 6 bases and J by 0 bases, with 9 bases between the two germline ends. CDR1 ENHRY and CDR2 SYGVKD come from the germline V gene. The CDR3 region has the DNA TGTGCCATCAGGCGGGAGTATAGCAATCAGCCCCAGCATTTT. Its protein product is CAIRREYSNQPQHF.

This clone was seen only once. The gene calls are TRBV19 and TRBJ1-2; maybe TRBD1 (6 bases). From germline, CDR1 is LNHDA and CDR2 SQIVND (reference sequence). There are 15 residues in the CDR3. Trimming stripped 8 bases from V and 3 bases from J, with 19 bases between. Here the CDR3 DNA reads TGTGCCAGTGGGGGAACGACAGGCCTCTACTATGGCTACACCTTC. Encoded protein: CASGGTTGLYYGYTF.

The V gene is TRBV7-9, the J gene TRBJ2-1; TRBD1 matches at 12 bases. V shed 4 bases and J 2 bases; nucleotides not matched to a gene: 9. Germline V lookup: CDR1 SEHNR, CDR2 FQNEAQ (reference sequence). This CDR3 comprises 18 residues. The CDR3: CASSYYRDRGPPYNEQFF. The CDR3 bases are TGTGCCAGCAGCTACTACCGGGACAGGGGGCCCCCCTACAATGAGCAGTTCTTC.

The chain links TRBV7-2 to TRBJ1-5; possible D gene TRBD1, 5 bases. Per germline, CDR1 SGHTA and CDR2 FQGNSA. The CDR3 runs to 15 residues. The V end lost 0 bases, the J end lost 3 bases, and 9 bases lay between the germline ends. The CDR3 spells CASSLAAGFNQPQHF. CDR3 in DNA: TGTGCCAGCAGCTTAGCTGCAGGGTTCAATCAGCCCCAGCATTTT.

The count of this clone is one. V is TRBV18 and J is TRBJ2-2; 7 nucleotides align to TRBD1. Trimming cost V 0 bases and J 2 bases; bases outside gene matches: 3. CDR1 is KGHSH, CDR2 LQKENI, per germline. This CDR3 spans 16 amino acids. The CDR3 reads CASSPPGQSNTGELFF. DNA for the CDR3: TGTGCCAGCTCACCACCGGGACAGTCTAACACCGGGGAGCTGTTTTTT.

CDR3 region: CAISEGTSGPYAVQETQYF. CDR3 bases: TGTGCCATCAGCGAAGGGACTAGCGGGCCATACGCCGTCCAAGAGACCCAGTACTTC. This chain connects TRBV10-3 to TRBJ2-5, with 12 bases aligning to TRBD2. J was trimmed by 1 base and V by 6 bases; bases with no gene match: 15. Germline V gives CDR1 ENHRY, CDR2 SYGVKD. The CDR3 spans 19 residues.

The chain joins TRBV7-2 to TRBJ1-1; D is unclear. Germline V CDR1 and CDR2: SGHTA, FQGNSA. This CDR3 contains 13 residues. Between the trimmed V and J ends, which lost 2 bases and 4 bases, there was a span of 8 bases. CDR3 residues: CASSLFEGTEAFF. The CDR3 DNA reads TGTGCCAGCAGCTTATTTGAGGGCACTGAAGCTTTCTTT.

The V and J genes are TRBV6-4 and TRBJ2-3, with 8 nucleotides matching TRBD2. V gave up 6 bases and J gave up 6 bases; unmatched junction bases: 8. CDR1 MRHNA and CDR2 SNTAGT come from the germline V gene. The CDR3 is 14 residues long. The CDR3 coding sequence is TGTGCCAGCAGCCTACGGGGGGGCTCGGATACGCAGTATTTT. Translation: CASSLRGGSDTQYF.

V is TRBV19 and J is TRBJ2-6, with a weak D call TRBD1 (5 bases). Germline CDR1 is LNHDA and CDR2 is SQIVND (reference sequence). The CDR3 covers 16 residues. V was clipped by 0 bases and J by 3 bases, with 9 bases between them. The DNA of the CDR3 is TGTGCCAGTAGTATAGATGGGGCAAGTGGGGCCAACGTCCTGACTTTC. Its translation: CASSIDGASGANVLTF.

The gene calls are TRBV7-9 and TRBJ2-2, with 8 nucleotides matching TRBD2. Germline values: CDR1 SEHNR, CDR2 FQNEAQ (reference sequence). The CDR3 has 18 residues. The V and J ends lost 3 bases and 0 bases, in that order; junction bases with no gene match: 9. The CDR3 protein is CASSFGLAGLSNTGELFF. CDR3 nucleotides: TGTGCCAGCAGCTTCGGATTAGCGGGACTCTCGAACACCGGGGAGCTGTTTTTT.

The CDR3 is CASSHNFLFERLIDEQYF. CDR3 bases: TGCGCCAGCAGCCATAATTTTCTGTTCGAGCGTTTGATCGACGAGCAGTACTTC. The V and J genes are TRBV4-3 and TRBJ2-7; no firm D call. Per the germline V gene, CDR1 is LGHNA and CDR2 is YSLEER. The CDR3 runs 18 residues. V was cut by 3 bases and J by 5 bases, with 26 bases left in between.

The rearrangement links TRBV30 to TRBJ1-5; tentatively, D is TRBD1 (5 bases). The CDR3 is made up of 15 amino acids. Deletions cut 0 bases from V and 2 bases from J, with 11 bases between. CDR1 and CDR2 (germline): GTSNPN, SVGIG (reference sequence). In nucleotides, the CDR3 is TGTGCCTGGAGTGTACCAGGGCCCGGCAATCAGCCCCAGCATTTT. This gives the protein CAWSVPGPGNQPQHF.

This chain uses TRBV6-5 with TRBJ2-7; D might be TRBD1 (5 bases). Germline V lookup: CDR1 MNHEY, CDR2 SVGAGI. The CDR3 loop spans 15 amino acids. Trimming took off 1 base at V and 3 bases at J, with 13 bases between the two ends. As DNA, the CDR3 is TGTGCCAGCAGTTACTACGGAGACAGAGTCTACGAGCAGTACTTC. It is translated as CASSYYGDRVYEQYF.

This chain connects TRBV4-1 to TRBJ2-3; 8 nucleotides line up with TRBD1. V shed 6 bases and J 4 bases; nucleotides not matched to a gene: 6. The germline CDR1 and CDR2 sequences are MGHRA and YSYEKL. This CDR3 has 14 amino acids. For the CDR3, the DNA is TGCGCCAGCAGGCCGACAGGGGAATCAGATACGCAGTATTTT. It codes for CASRPTGESDTQYF.

The CDR3 DNA reads TGTGCCAGCAGCCAAGATGCACTGACATTTACCTACGAGCAGTACTTC. This sequence encodes CASSQDALTFTYEQYF. This rearrangement joins TRBV4-2 to TRBJ2-7; D not certain. Trimming took 0 bases from V and 2 from J, leaving 14 bases between them. The CDR3 loop spans 16 amino acids. Germline V gene lookup returns CDR1 LGHNA and CDR2 YNFKEQ.

There are a few counts of this clone. J is TRBJ2-2 and V is TRBV7-3; D uncertain. Germline V CDR1 and CDR2: SGHTA, FQGTGA. The CDR3 totals 13 residues. Trimming took off 7 bases at V and 7 bases at J, with 13 bases between the two ends. Written as DNA, the CDR3 is TGTGCCAGCACCACAGTGGATGGCGGGGAGCTGTTTTTT. It encodes CASTTVDGGELFF.

The chain combines TRBV2 with TRBJ2-5; TRBD2 is a possible D gene (5 bases). There are 11 residues in the CDR3. Trimming pared 1 base from V and 9 bases from J, leaving 6 bases between. Germline values: CDR1 SNHLY, CDR2 FYNNEI. The CDR3 DNA is TGTGCCAGCAGTGAAGAGCGGTCCCAGTACTTC. Protein product: CASSEERSQYF.

The chain links TRBV6-6 to TRBJ1-1, with no clear D. Germline V gene data show CDR1 as MNHNY and CDR2 as SVGAGI (reference sequence). V was cut by 2 bases and J by 6 bases, with 13 bases left in between. This CDR3 is built from 14 residues. The CDR3 bases are TGTGCCAGCAGTTACAGACGGGATTCGCCTGAAGCTTTCTTT. Amino acid sequence: CASSYRRDSPEAFF.

CDR3 residues: CASSQVTGTSGRASVGKNIQYF. CDR3 nucleotides: TGTGCCAGCAGTCAAGTGACCGGGACTAGCGGGAGGGCTAGTGTGGGCAAAAACATTCAGTACTTC. The V gene is TRBV6-1, the J gene TRBJ2-4; the match to TRBD2 covers 16 bases. This CDR3 is built from 22 residues. The V segment lost 5 bases and the J segment 3 bases; nucleotides outside the gene matches: 19. From germline, CDR1 is MNHNS and CDR2 SASEGT.

The V call is TRBV27, the J call TRBJ2-7, with D perhaps TRBD1 (6 bases). CDR3 length: 18 amino acids. V lost 5 bases, J lost 3 bases, and 26 bases lay in between. CDR1 is MNHEY, CDR2 SMNVEV, per germline (reference sequence). The CDR3 here is CASSPPQGLPFVIYEQYF. CDR3 nucleotide sequence: TGTGCCAGCAGTCCACCCCAGGGGTTGCCGTTTGTAATCTACGAGCAGTACTTC.